The rows below give T cell receptor beta chains drawn from one sample of a study of cytomegalovirus exposure and HLA in healthy donors. TCRdb's table, derived via immunoSEQ multiplex PCR, lists solely in-frame clones and lacks some. Of 99,000 or so clones in the sample, approximately 83% were seen once. The sequenced material came from PBMCs. Receptors were obtained from a man between 18 and 35 years old in good health and CMV-seronegative. Both conserved end residues are part of each CDR3. D genes are given only for firm matches. Not all rows give a size; the values are once, few, many and, for expanded clones, a class.

TRBD1,TRBJ1-1,TRBV4-3,.,TGCGCCAGCAGCCAGGTCGACAGGGGGAACACTGAAGCTTTCTTT,CASSQVDRGNTEAFF
TRBD1,TRBJ1-4,TRBV5-6,.,TGTGCCAGCAGCGCCCCCGGACAGGGAAATTTAGGGGAAGAAAAACTGTTTTTT,CASSAPGQGNLGEEKLFF
TRBD1,TRBJ2-7,TRBV6-5,.,TGTGCCAGCAGTACCGGGACAGTTAAGACCTACGAGCAGTACTTC,CASSTGTVKTYEQYF
TRBD1,TRBJ1-4,TRBV4-2,few,TGTGCCAGCAGCCCATATGGGACAGGGTCAATGGAAACTAGTGAAAAACTGTTTTTT,CASSPYGTGSMETSEKLFF
.,TRBJ1-5,TRBV4-3,once,TGCGCCAGCAGCCAAGATGGGCAGAGCAATCAGCCCCAGCATTTT,CASSQDGQSNQPQHF
TRBD2,TRBJ2-1,TRBV11-2,.,TGTGCCAGCAGCTTAGGGGGGGGGCAGTTCTTC,CASSLGGGQFF
.,TRBJ2-5,TRBV19,once,TGTGCCAGTAGTATAGATTACAGGGAAGGTTGGGAGACCCAGTACTTC,CASSIDYREGWETQYF
TRBD2,TRBJ2-7,TRBV2,.,TGTGCCAGCAGTAGCACTAGCGGGAGGAACGAGCAGTACTTC,CASSSTSGRNEQYF
.,TRBJ2-7,TRBV6-5,.,TGTGCCAGCAGTTCCCGGGACGGGAGAGCCTACGAGCAGTACTTC,CASSSRDGRAYEQYF
TRBD1,TRBJ2-4,TRBV6-5,.,TGTGCCACCCGGGCAGGGGGAGACATTCAGTACTTC,CATRAGGDIQYF
TRBD1,TRBJ2-2,TRBV5-6,.,TGTGCCAGCAGCTTGGGACAGGGCACCGGGGAGCTGTTTTTT,CASSLGQGTGELFF
TRBD2,TRBJ2-4,TRBV5-4,.,TGTGCCAGCAGCTGGGGGGGGAGAGCTGCGGCCAAAAACATTCAGTACTTC,CASSWGGRAAAKNIQYF
.,TRBJ2-2,TRBV11-2,once,TGTGCCAGCAGCTTAGATCAAAGGGCAGGGGCGATCACCGGGGAGCTGTTTTTT,CASSLDQRAGAITGELFF
TRBD1,TRBJ1-1,TRBV11-2,.,TGTGCCAGCAGCGCCCAGGACAGGCGGTTAACTGAAGCTTTCTTT,CASSAQDRRLTEAFF
.,TRBJ2-7,TRBV19,.,TGTGCCAGTAGTATAGCTCTCTTGCGGACTCCAAGCGAGCAGTACTTC,CASSIALLRTPSEQYF
.,TRBJ2-1,TRBV7-9,.,TGTTCCAGCAGAAGAGCGACTAATGAGCAGTTCTTC,CSSRRATNEQFF
TRBD2,TRBJ2-3,TRBV6-1,.,TGTGCCAGCAGTGAAGTGGCTAGCGGGAGGTCTAGCACAGATACGCAGTATTTT,CASSEVASGRSSTDTQYF
TRBD1,TRBJ2-7,TRBV5-8,.,TGTGCCAGCAGCTTTGTTGAGTTCGGGACAGGGCGTCACTACGAGCAGTACTTC,CASSFVEFGTGRHYEQYF
.,TRBJ2-2,TRBV27,.,TGTGCCAGCAGCCCGGCACAGGGACCGAACACCGGGGAGCTGTTTTTT,CASSPAQGPNTGELFF
TRBD1,TRBJ2-2,TRBV2,.,TGTGCCAGCAGCTTACAGGGGCCCGCGAACACCGGGGAGCTGTTTTTT,CASSLQGPANTGELFF
.,TRBJ1-2,TRBV4-1,.,TGCGCCAGCAGCCACCATGACAGTGACTATGGCTACACCTTC,CASSHHDSDYGYTF
.,TRBJ1-2,TRBV10-3,.,TGTGCCATCAGAAGGCAGGGCTCCTCGAACTATGGCTACACCTTC,CAIRRQGSSNYGYTF
TRBD1,TRBJ2-7,TRBV7-6,once,TGTGCCAGCAGTTCAAGCGCCGTCAGGGGGCGCGAGCAGTACTTC,CASSSSAVRGREQYF
TRBD1,TRBJ1-1,TRBV2,.,TGTGCCAGCAGTCGACAGGGCTCGAACACTGAAGCTTTCTTT,CASSRQGSNTEAFF
.,TRBJ2-1,TRBV4-1,.,TGCGCCAGCAGCCTAGCTCAGGGGTACAATGAGCAGTTCTTC,CASSLAQGYNEQFF
.,TRBJ2-7,TRBV4-3,.,TGCGCCAGCAGCCAAGAGAATAGGGACACCTACGAGCAGTACTTC,CASSQENRDTYEQYF
TRBD1,TRBJ2-7,TRBV7-8,.,TGTGCCAGCAGCTTAAACAGGGGGCGCGAGCAGTACTTC,CASSLNRGREQYF
TRBD2,TRBJ2-5,TRBV19,.,TGTGCCAGTAGTACTTATGGGGGCGGGAGGGAGATGAAGCAGTACTTC,CASSTYGGGREMKQYF
TRBD2,TRBJ2-1,TRBV29-1,.,TGCAGCGTTCGACTAGCGGGAGCTTCCTACAATGAGCAGTTCTTC,CSVRLAGASYNEQFF
TRBD1,TRBJ2-5,TRBV5-1,.,TGCGCCAGCAACTCGGGACAGTTTAAAGAGACCCAGTACTTC,CASNSGQFKETQYF
TRBD2,TRBJ2-1,TRBV10-2,.,TGCGCCAGCACGCAGCGGGAGGGCGGTGTAGATGAGCAGTTCTTC,CASTQREGGVDEQFF
TRBD2,TRBJ2-5,TRBV28,.,TGTGCCACCGAACGGGGAGGGCCTGGCGAGACCCAGTACTTC,CATERGGPGETQYF
.,TRBJ2-7,TRBV6-1,.,TGTGCCAGTCTCACAGGGTTGGAGCAGTACTTC,CASLTGLEQYF
TRBD1,TRBJ2-7,TRBV4-1,few,TGCGCCAGCAGCCAAGGGACAGGGACCTACGAGCAGTACTTC,CASSQGTGTYEQYF
.,TRBJ2-1,TRBV4-3,.,TGCGCCAGCAGCCTAGGACTCCCGGGGGATGAGCAGTTCTTC,CASSLGLPGDEQFF
TRBD1,TRBJ2-7,TRBV9,.,TGTGCCAGCAGCGTAGGGACAGGGGGCCCCCACGAGCAGTACTTC,CASSVGTGGPHEQYF
.,TRBJ1-4,TRBV9,once,TGTGCCAGCAGCGCCGGGGGAGTCGAAAAACTGTTTTTT,CASSAGGVEKLFF
TRBD2,TRBJ2-1,TRBV6-6,.,TGTGCCAGCAGTTTGGTGCGGGAGAATGAGCAGTTCTTC,CASSLVRENEQFF
.,TRBJ1-2,TRBV5-6,few,TGTGCCAGCAGCTCAAGGACACCCAACTATGGCTACACCTTC,CASSSRTPNYGYTF
TRBD2,TRBJ2-3,TRBV9,.,TGTGCCAGCAGCGTAGAGGCTAGCGGGAGGACAGATACGCAGTATTTT,CASSVEASGRTDTQYF
TRBD1,TRBJ1-5,TRBV2,.,TGTGCCAGCAGGGGGACAGGGGGCCAACCTTATAGCAATCAGCCCCAGCATTTT,CASRGTGGQPYSNQPQHF
.,TRBJ2-2,TRBV25-1,.,TGTGCCAGCAGATTACGGGGCACCGGGGAGCTGTTTTTT,CASRLRGTGELFF
.,TRBJ2-6,TRBV30,.,TGTGCCTGGAGTGTGGTCCAGAGGTCTGGGGCCAACGTCCTGACTTTC,CAWSVVQRSGANVLTF
.,TRBJ1-2,TRBV7-8,.,TGTGCCAGCAGCTTAGCGCAGAACTATGGCTACACCTTC,CASSLAQNYGYTF
.,TRBJ2-7,TRBV12-5,.,TGTGCTAGTGGTTTGGGCCACAGGTCCTACGAGCAGTACTTC,CASGLGHRSYEQYF
TRBD2,TRBJ2-5,TRBV7-9,once,TGTGCCAGCAGCCACCCCCTGGGACTAGCGGGAGGGCCACGAGAGACCCAGTACTTC,CASSHPLGLAGGPRETQYF